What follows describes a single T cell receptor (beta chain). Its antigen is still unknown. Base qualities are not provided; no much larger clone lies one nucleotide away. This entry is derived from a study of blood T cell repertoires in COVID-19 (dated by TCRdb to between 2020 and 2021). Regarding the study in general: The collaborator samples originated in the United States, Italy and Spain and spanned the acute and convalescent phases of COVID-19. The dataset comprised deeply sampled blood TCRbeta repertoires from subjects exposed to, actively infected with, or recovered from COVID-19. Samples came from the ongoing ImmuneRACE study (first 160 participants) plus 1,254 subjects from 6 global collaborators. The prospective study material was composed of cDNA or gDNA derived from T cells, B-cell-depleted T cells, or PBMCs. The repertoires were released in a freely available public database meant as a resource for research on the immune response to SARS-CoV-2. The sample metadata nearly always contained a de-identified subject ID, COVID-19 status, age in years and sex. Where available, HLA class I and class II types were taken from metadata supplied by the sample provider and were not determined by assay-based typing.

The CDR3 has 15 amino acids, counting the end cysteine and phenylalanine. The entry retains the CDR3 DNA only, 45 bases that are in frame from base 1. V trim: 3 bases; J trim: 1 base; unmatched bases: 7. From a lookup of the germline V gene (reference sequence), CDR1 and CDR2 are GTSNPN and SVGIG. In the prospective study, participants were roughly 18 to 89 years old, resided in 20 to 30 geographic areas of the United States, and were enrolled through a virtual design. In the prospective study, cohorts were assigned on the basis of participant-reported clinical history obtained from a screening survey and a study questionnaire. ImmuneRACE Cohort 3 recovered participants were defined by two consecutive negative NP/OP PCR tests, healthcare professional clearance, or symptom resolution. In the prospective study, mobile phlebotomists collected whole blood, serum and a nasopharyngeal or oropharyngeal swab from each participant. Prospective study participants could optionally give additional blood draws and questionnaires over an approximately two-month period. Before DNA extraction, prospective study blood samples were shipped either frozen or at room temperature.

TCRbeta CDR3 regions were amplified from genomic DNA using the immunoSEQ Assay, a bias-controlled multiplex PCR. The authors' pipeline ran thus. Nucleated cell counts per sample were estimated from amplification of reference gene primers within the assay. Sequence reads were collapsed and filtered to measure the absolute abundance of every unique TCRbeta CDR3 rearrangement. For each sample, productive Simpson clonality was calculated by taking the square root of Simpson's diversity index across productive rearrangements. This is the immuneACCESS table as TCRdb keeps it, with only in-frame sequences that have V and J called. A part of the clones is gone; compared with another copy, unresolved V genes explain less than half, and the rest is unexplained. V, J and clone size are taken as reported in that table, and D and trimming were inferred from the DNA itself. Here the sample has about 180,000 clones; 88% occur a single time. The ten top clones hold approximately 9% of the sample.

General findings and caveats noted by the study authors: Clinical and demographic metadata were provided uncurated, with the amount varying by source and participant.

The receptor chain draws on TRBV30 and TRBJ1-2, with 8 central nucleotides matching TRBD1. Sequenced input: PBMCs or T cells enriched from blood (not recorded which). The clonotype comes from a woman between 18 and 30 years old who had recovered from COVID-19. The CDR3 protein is CAWRDRVAFNYGYTF. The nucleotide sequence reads TGTGCCTGGAGGGACAGGGTGGCTTTTAACTATGGCTACACCTTC.